There are a few counts of the clone carrying this T cell receptor (beta chain). The antigen is undetermined. This entry belongs to a study of vaccination and CD4 T cells after COVID-19. The Oncomine TCR Beta short-read assay sequenced DNA from cultured CD4+ T cells. Researchers extracted genomic DNA from CD4+ T cells that had been cultured. TCRdb reprocessed the PCR reads with MiXCR, giving one entry per CDR3 protein. The sample has some 19,000 distinct CDR3 sequences, 38% seen once; the top ten hold approximately 14%. The treatment here: approximately 10-day PBMC culture with coronavirus spike peptide pools or control peptides (ViraFEST assay). ViraFEST grew antigen-specific T cells using peptide pools, then sequenced TCRs. Germline-derived CDR1 and CDR2 are MNHEY and SMNVEV (reference sequence). The CDR3 covers 14 residues. Trimming took 6 bases from V and 4 from J, leaving 15 bases between them. General study results and limits: Analysis of convalescent patients found that 304 of 307 vaccine-specific clones were spike mono-reactive.

The source of this sequence is a human donor with COVID-19. Sequences were obtained from cultured CD4+ T cells from blood. The chain carries TRBV27 and TRBJ1-1; D not resolved. The CDR3 DNA sequence: TGTGCCAGCAGCCTATCAGATACGGGCACTGAAGCTTTCTTT. Translated: CASSLSDTGTEAFF.